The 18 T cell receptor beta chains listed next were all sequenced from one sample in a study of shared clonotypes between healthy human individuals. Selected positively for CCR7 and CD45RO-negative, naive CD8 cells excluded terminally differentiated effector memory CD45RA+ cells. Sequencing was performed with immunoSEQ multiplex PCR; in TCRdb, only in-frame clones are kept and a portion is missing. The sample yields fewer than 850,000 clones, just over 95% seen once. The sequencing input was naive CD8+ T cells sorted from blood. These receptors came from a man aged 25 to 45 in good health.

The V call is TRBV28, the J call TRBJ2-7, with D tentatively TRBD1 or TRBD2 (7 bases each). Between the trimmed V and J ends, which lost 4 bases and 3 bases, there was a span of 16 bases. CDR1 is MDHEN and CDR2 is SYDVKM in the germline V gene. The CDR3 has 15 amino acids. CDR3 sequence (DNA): TGTGCCAGCAGTTGGGGGGAGGGACAGAGCTACGAGCAGTACTTC. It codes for CASSWGEGQSYEQYF.

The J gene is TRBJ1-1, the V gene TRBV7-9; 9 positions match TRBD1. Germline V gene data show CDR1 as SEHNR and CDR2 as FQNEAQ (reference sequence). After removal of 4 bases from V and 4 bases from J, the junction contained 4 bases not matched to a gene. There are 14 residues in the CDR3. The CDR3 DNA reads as TGTGCCAGCAGCTCGGGACAGGGTGCCACTGAAGCTTTCTTT. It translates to CASSSGQGATEAFF. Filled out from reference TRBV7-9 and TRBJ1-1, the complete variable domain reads DTGVSQNPRHKITKRGQNVTFRCDPISEHNRLYWYRQTLGQGPEFLTYFQNEAQLEKSRLLSDRFSAERPKGSFSTLEIQRTEQGDSAMYLCASSSGQGATEAFFGQGTRLTVV.

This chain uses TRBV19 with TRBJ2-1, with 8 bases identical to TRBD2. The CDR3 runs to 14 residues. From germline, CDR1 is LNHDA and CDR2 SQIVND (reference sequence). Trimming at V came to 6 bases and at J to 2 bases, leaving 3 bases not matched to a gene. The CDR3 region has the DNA TGTGCCAGTAGCGGGAGGGCAACCTACAATGAGCAGTTCTTC. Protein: CASSGRATYNEQFF.

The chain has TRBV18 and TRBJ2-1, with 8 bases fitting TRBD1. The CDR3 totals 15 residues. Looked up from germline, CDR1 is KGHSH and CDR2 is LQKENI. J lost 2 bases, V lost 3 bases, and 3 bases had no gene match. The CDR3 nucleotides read TGTGCCAGCTCACCTCAGGACAGGGCCTACAATGAGCAGTTCTTC. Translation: CASSPQDRAYNEQFF.

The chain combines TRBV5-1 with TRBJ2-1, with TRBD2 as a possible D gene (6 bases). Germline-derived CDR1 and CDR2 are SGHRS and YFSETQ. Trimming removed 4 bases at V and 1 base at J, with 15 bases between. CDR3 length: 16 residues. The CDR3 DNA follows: TGCGCCAGCAGCCATCGGGAGACTAGTTCCTACAATGAGCAGTTCTTC. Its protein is CASSHRETSSYNEQFF.

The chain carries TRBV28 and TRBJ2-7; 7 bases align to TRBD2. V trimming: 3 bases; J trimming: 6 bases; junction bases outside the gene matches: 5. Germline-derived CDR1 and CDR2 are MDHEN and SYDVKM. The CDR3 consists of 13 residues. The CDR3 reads CASSFGRISEQYF. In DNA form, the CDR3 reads TGTGCCAGCAGTTTCGGGAGGATAAGCGAGCAGTACTTC.

In nucleotides, the CDR3 is TGTGCCAGCAGCGGGGACAGGGTGGCCGGGGAGCTGTTTTTT. This translates into CASSGDRVAGELFF. The gene calls are TRBV6-5 and TRBJ2-2; 9 bases agree with TRBD1. The trim removed 6 bases at V and 6 bases at J, leaving 5 bases unmatched. This CDR3 has 14 amino acids. CDR1 MNHEY and CDR2 SVGAGI come from the germline V gene.

The CDR3 bases are TGTGCCAGCAGTTACTCGTCCACTAGCGGGGTCAGGGAGCAGTTCTTC. Translation gives CASSYSSTSGVREQFF. The rearrangement joins TRBV6-5 to TRBJ2-1; 10 nucleotides match TRBD2. There are 16 residues in the CDR3. CDR1 and CDR2 (germline): MNHEY, SVGAGI. J lost 10 bases, V lost 0 bases, and 9 bases had no gene match.

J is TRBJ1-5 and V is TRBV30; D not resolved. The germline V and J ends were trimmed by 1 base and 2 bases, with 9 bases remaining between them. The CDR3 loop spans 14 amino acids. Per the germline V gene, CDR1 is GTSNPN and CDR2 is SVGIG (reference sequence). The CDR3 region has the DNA TGTGCCTGGAGTGGTGGGGAAGGCAATCAGCCCCAGCATTTT. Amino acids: CAWSGGEGNQPQHF. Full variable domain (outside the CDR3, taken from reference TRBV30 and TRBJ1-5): SQTIHQWPATLVQPVGSPLSLECTVEGTSNPNLYWYRQAAGRGLQLLFYSVGIGQISSEVPQNLSASRPQDRQFILSSKKLLLSDSGFYLCAWSGGEGNQPQHFGDGTRLSIL.

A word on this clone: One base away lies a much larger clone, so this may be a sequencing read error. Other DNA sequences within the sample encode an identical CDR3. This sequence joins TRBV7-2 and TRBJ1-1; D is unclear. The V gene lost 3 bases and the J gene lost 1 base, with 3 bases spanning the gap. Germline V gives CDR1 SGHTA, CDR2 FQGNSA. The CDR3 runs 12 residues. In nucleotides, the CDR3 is TGTGCCAGCAGCTTCGGGAACACTGAAGCTTTCTTT. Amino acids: CASSFGNTEAFF.

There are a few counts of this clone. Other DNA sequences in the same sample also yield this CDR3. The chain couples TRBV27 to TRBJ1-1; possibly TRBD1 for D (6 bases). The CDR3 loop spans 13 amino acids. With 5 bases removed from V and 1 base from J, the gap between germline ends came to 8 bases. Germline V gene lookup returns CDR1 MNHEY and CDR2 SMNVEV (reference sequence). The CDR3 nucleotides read TGTGCCAGCAGTCCGGGACAGAACACTGAAGCTTTCTTT. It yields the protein CASSPGQNTEAFF.

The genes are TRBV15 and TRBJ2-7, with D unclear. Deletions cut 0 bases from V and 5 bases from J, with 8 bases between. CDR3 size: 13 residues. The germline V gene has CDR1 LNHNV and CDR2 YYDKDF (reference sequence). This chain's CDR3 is CATSRDLINEQYF. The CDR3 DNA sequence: TGTGCCACCAGCAGAGATCTAATAAACGAGCAGTACTTC.

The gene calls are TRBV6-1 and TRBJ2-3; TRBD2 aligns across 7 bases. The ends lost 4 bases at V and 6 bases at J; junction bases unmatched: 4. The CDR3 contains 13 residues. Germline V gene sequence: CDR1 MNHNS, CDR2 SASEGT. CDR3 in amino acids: CASSGLASDTQYF. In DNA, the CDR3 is TGTGCCAGCAGTGGACTAGCATCGGATACGCAGTATTTT.

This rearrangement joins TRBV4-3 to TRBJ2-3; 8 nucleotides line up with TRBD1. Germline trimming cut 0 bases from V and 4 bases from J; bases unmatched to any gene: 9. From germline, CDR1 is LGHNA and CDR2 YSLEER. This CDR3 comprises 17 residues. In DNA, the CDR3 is TGCGCCAGCAGCCAAGAGGTGGGACAGGCGGGTCCAGATACGCAGTATTTT. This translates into CASSQEVGQAGPDTQYF.

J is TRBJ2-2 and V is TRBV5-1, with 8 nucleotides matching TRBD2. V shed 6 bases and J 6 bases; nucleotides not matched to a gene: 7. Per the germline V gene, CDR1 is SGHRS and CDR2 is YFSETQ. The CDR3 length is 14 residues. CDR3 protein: CASIGAGAPGELFF. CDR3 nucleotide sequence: TGCGCCAGCATCGGAGCGGGAGCCCCCGGGGAGCTGTTTTTT.

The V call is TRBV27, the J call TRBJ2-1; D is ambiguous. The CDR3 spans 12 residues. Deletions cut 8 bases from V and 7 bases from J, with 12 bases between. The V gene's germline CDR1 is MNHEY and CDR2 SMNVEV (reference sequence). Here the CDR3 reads CASLGGANEQFF. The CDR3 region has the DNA TGTGCCAGCCTCGGCGGAGCGAATGAGCAGTTCTTC.

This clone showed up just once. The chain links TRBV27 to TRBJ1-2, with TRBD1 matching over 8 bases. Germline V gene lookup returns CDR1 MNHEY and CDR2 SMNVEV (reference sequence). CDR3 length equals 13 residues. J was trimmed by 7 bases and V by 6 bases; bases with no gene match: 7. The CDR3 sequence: CASRRGQGFGYTF. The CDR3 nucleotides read TGTGCCAGCAGACGAGGACAGGGTTTTGGCTACACCTTC.

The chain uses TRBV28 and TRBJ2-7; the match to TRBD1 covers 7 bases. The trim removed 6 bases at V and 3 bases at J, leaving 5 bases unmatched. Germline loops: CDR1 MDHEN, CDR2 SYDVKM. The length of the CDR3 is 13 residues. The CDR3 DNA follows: TGTGCCAGCAGGAAAGGACAGGACTACGAGCAGTACTTC. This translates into CASRKGQDYEQYF.